This TCR beta chain derives from a study of blood T cell repertoires in COVID-19. Study background: From T cells, B-cell-depleted T cells, or PBMCs came the material, which was cDNA or gDNA.

Original data processing: Nucleated cell number was recorded as an estimate derived from reference gene primer amplification. The table came from immunoSEQ multiplex PCR; TCRdb's copy has only in-frame clones and leaves some out. The DNA gave D and trimming, while V, J and clone size come from that table. The sample records around 84,000 clones, about 82% being singletons. The V and J ends lost 6 bases and 4 bases respectively, with 12 bases between them. Germline V CDR1 and CDR2: MNHEY, SVGAGI. The CDR3 runs 13 residues. V gene TRBV6-5 combines with J gene TRBJ1-2; no definite D call. The material sequenced was peripheral blood. The origin of this receptor is a man at least 80 years old with active or convalescent COVID-19. For the CDR3, the DNA is TGTGCCAGCAGGATCTCGAACGGCTATGGCTACACCTTC. Translating it yields CASRISNGYGYTF.